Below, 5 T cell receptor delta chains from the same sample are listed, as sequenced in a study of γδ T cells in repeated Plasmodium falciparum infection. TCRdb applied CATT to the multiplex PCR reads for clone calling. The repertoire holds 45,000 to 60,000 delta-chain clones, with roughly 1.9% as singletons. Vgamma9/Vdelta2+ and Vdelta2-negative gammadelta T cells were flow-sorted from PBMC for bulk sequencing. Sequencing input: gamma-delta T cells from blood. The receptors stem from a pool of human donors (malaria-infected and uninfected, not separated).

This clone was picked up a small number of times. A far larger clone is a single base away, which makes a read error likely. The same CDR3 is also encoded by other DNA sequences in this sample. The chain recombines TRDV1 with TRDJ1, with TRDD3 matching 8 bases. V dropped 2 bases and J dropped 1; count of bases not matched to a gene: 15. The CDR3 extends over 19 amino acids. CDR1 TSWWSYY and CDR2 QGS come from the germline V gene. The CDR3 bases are TGTGCTCTTGGGGAAATCCAAGGGGTCTGGGGGACATCCACCGATAAACTCATCTTT. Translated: CALGEIQGVWGTSTDKLIF.

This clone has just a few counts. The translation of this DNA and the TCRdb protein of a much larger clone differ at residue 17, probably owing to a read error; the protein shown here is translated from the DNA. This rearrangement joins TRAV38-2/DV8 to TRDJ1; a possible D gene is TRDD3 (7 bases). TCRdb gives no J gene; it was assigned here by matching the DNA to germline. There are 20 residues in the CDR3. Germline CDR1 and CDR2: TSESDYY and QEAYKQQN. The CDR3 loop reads CAYWRISYLGAPGNTDRLIF. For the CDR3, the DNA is TGTGCTTATTGGCGGATTTCCTATCTGGGGGCCCCGGGCAACACCGATAGACTCATCTTT.

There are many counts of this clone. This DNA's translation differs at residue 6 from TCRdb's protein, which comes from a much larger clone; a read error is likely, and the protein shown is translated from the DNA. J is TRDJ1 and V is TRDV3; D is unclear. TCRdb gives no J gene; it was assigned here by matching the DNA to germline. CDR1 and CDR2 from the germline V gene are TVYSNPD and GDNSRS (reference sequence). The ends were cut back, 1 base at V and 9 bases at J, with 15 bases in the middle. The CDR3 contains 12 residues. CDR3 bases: TGTGCCTTTATCTCCCGTTACCATGAACTCATCTTT. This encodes CAFISRYHELIF.

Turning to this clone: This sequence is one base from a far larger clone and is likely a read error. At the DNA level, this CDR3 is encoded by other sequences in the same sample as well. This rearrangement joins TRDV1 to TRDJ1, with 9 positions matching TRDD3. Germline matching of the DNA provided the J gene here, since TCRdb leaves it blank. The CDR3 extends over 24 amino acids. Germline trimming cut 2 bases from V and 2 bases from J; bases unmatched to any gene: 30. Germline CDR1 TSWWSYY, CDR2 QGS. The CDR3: CALGEYSPFNAASWGILYTDKLIF. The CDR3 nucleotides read TGTGCTCTTGGGGAATACTCTCCGTTTAATGCGGCTAGCTGGGGGATCTTGTATACCGATAAACTCATCTTT.

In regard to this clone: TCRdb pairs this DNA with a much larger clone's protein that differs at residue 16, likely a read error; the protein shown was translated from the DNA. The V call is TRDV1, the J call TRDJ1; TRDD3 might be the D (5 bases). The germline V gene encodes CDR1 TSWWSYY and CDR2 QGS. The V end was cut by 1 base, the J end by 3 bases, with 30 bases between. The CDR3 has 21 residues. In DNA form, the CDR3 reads TGTGCTCTTGGGGAACCGAGCTTCACTAATTTACACCTCAGGGGGGCCGATAAACTCATCTTT. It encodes CALGEPSFTNLHLRGADKLIF.